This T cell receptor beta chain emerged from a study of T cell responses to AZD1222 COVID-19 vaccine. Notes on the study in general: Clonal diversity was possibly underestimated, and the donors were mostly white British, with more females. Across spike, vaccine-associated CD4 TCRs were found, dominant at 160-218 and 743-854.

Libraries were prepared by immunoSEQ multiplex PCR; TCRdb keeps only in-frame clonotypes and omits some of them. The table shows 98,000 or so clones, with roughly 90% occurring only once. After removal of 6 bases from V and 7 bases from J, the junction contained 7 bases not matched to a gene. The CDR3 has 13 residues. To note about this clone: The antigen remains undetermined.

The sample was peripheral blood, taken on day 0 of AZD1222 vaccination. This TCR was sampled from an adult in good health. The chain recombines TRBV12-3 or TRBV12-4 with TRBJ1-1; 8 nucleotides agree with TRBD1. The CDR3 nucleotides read TGTGCCAGCAGCCGGGGACAGGTAATTGAAGCTTTCTTT. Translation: CASSRGQVIEAFF.